Following are 19 T cell receptor beta chains from one sample sequenced in a study of blood T cell repertoires in COVID-19. Here immunoSEQ multiplex PCR was the method, and the copy in TCRdb shows in-frame clones only, minus some. This sample carries approximately 150,000 clones, roughly four fifths of them seen once, and the ten largest clones take 3.4%. Sequenced input: PBMCs or T cells enriched from blood (not recorded which). The receptors stem from a woman aged 50 to 60 with acute COVID-19.

This chain joins TRBV5-4 and TRBJ2-5, with a tentative D call TRBD2 (6 bases). V was trimmed by 0 bases and J by 3 bases, leaving 12 bases between them. Germline CDR1 is SGHNT and CDR2 is YYREEE (reference sequence). CDR3 length equals 15 residues. CDR3 in DNA: TGTGCCAGCAGCTTGGCGGAGCGGGCCGAAGAGACCCAGTACTTC. This encodes CASSLAERAEETQYF.

The J gene is TRBJ2-7, the V gene TRBV28; 8 bases agree with TRBD1. Losses at the gene ends were 6 bases for V and 3 bases for J; bases not matched to a gene: 13. CDR1 and CDR2 (germline): MDHEN, SYDVKM. CDR3 length: 16 amino acids. CDR3 sequence reads: CASSSLQGQGVYEQYF. The CDR3 DNA is TGTGCCAGCAGCTCACTCCAAGGACAGGGTGTCTACGAGCAGTACTTC. The whole variable domain, remainder taken from reference TRBV28 and TRBJ2-7, is DVKVTQSSRYLVKRTGEKVFLECVQDMDHENMFWYRQDPGLGLRLIYFSYDVKMKEKGDIPEGYSVSREKKERFSLILESASTNQTSMYLCASSSLQGQGVYEQYFGPGTRLTVT.

The genes are TRBV18 and TRBJ2-3; 7 nucleotides align to TRBD1. The CDR3 extends over 14 amino acids. V dropped 6 bases and J dropped 5; count of bases not matched to a gene: 8. Germline CDR1 and CDR2: KGHSH and LQKENI. In DNA, the CDR3 is TGTGCCAGCTCTGACAGGGACCGAGGAGATACGCAGTATTTT. This codes for CASSDRDRGDTQYF.

The V call is TRBV9, the J call TRBJ2-3, with D unresolved. V lost 3 bases and J 4 bases, leaving 12 bases between the germline ends. The CDR3 has 14 amino acids. Germline V CDR1 and CDR2: SGDLS, YYNGEE. This CDR3 is CASSGNTISDTQYF. The CDR3 region has the DNA TGTGCCAGCAGCGGAAACACAATCTCAGATACGCAGTATTTT.

The chain combines TRBV4-1 with TRBJ2-1, with D unresolved. Germline V CDR1 and CDR2: MGHRA, YSYEKL. The CDR3 covers 19 residues. Trimming removed 2 bases from V and 0 bases from J, with 20 bases in between. The chain's CDR3 is CASSQIGSPTALSYNEQFF. CDR3 coding DNA: TGCGCCAGCAGCCAAATTGGGTCCCCCACAGCCCTCTCCTACAATGAGCAGTTCTTC.

This clone has a handful of counts. CDR3 amino acids: CASSIHPPESNQPQHF. DNA of the CDR3: TGTGCCAGTAGTATCCACCCGCCAGAAAGTAATCAGCCCCAGCATTTT. The chain couples TRBV19 to TRBJ1-5; D is unresolved. This CDR3 spans 16 amino acids. Germline V gives CDR1 LNHDA, CDR2 SQIVND (reference sequence). The V and J ends lost 3 bases and 4 bases respectively, with 16 bases between them.

This rearrangement joins TRBV5-5 to TRBJ2-7; D might be TRBD2 (7 bases). The CDR3 sequence is 16 residues long. V lost 4 bases to trimming and J lost 0 bases, with 17 bases between them. Per germline, CDR1 SGHKS and CDR2 YYEKEE (reference sequence). The CDR3 region is CASSLEGGGHSYEQYF. CDR3 in DNA: TGTGCCAGCAGCCTGGAAGGGGGGGGACACTCCTACGAGCAGTACTTC.

The rearrangement uses TRBV5-1 and TRBJ2-1; 7 positions match TRBD1. The CDR3 sequence is 14 residues long. V lost 3 bases, J lost 9 bases, and 9 bases stayed unmatched. Per the germline V gene, CDR1 is SGHRS and CDR2 is YFSETQ. CDR3 sequence (DNA): TGCGCCAGCAGCTGGGACAGTTCCCCGGGTGAGCAGTTCTTC. It is translated as CASSWDSSPGEQFF.

This chain links TRBV28 with TRBJ2-1, with 13 bases aligning to TRBD2. There are 19 residues in the CDR3. The V and J ends lost 3 bases and 8 bases, in that order; junction bases with no gene match: 16. Germline V CDR1 and CDR2: MDHEN, SYDVKM. The DNA for the CDR3 is TGTGCCAGCAGTTTTCTTGCGAAACTAGCGGGAGGGCGGGGGGATGAGCAGTTCTTC. As protein: CASSFLAKLAGGRGDEQFF.

This chain connects TRBV3-1 (or the pseudogene TRBV3-2) to TRBJ1-2; 10 nucleotides agree with TRBD1. The CDR3 length is 14 residues. The germline CDR1 and CDR2 sequences are LGHDT and YNNKEL (reference sequence). With 1 base clipped from V and 6 bases from J, the junction kept 2 bases outside the gene matches. The CDR3 coding sequence is TGTGCCAGCAGCCAAGTCGGGACAGGGGATGGCTACACCTTC. This gives the protein CASSQVGTGDGYTF.

This clone appeared once. The chain is built from TRBV4-2 and TRBJ1-6; 9 positions match TRBD1. The germline CDR1 and CDR2 sequences are LGHNA and YNFKEQ. This CDR3 spans 18 amino acids. Losses at the gene ends were 4 bases for V and 10 bases for J; bases not matched to a gene: 17. The CDR3 here is CASSLGRGFTGGISPLHF. In DNA, the CDR3 is TGTGCCAGCAGCCTGGGGCGGGGGTTCACAGGGGGCATATCACCCCTCCACTTT.

The rearrangement joins TRBV7-2 to TRBJ2-3, with a tentative D call TRBD1 (6 bases). The CDR3 sequence is 13 residues long. CDR1 and CDR2 (germline): SGHTA, FQGNSA. V was pared by 3 bases and J by 3 bases, with 7 bases between. The CDR3, as DNA: TGTGCCAGCAGCTTTCAGGGGACAGATACGCAGTATTTT. Encoded protein: CASSFQGTDTQYF. The whole variable domain, remainder taken from reference TRBV7-2 and TRBJ2-3, is GAGVSQSPSNKVTEKGKDVELRCDPISGHTALYWYRQSLGQGLEFLIYFQGNSAPDKSGLPSDRFSAERTGGSVSTLTIQRTQQEDSAVYLCASSFQGTDTQYFGPGTRLTVL.

V and J are TRBV24-1 and TRBJ2-1; D uncertain. The CDR3 consists of 13 residues. Deletions cut 8 bases from V and 0 bases from J, with 7 bases between. In germline, CDR1 is KGHDR, CDR2 SFDVKD. The CDR3 bases are TGTGCCACCATGGCTTCCTCCTACAATGAGCAGTTCTTC. Amino acids: CATMASSYNEQFF.

The J gene is TRBJ2-7, the V gene TRBV11-2, with D perhaps TRBD1 (5 bases). V was cut by 7 bases and J by 5 bases, with 18 bases left in between. The CDR3 consists of 14 residues. Germline assignment: CDR1 SGHAT and CDR2 FQNNGV. CDR3 bases: TGTGCCAGCACAGATCGAAAGGGGTACGACGAGCAGTACTTC. This gives the protein CASTDRKGYDEQYF.

This rearrangement joins TRBV7-8 to TRBJ2-3; 10 bases are shared with TRBD2. Germline V gives CDR1 SGHVS, CDR2 FQNEAQ. Trimming took 2 bases from V and 8 from J; bases not matched to a gene: 10. This CDR3 has 16 residues. The CDR3 region is CASSLSLAGRGLTQYF. The CDR3 DNA reads TGTGCCAGCAGCTTATCACTAGCGGGAAGAGGGCTTACGCAGTATTTT.

The V call is TRBV19, the J call TRBJ2-7, with 9 bases lining up with TRBD2. Germline-derived CDR1 and CDR2 are LNHDA and SQIVND (reference sequence). V was pared by 1 base and J by 6 bases, with 4 bases of the junction left unmatched. CDR3 length: 14 residues. The DNA of the CDR3 is TGTGCCAGTAGTATAGTCGGACTAGCGCCCGAGCAGTACTTC. As protein: CASSIVGLAPEQYF.

This chain links TRBV21-1 with TRBJ2-1; the D segment call TRBD1 is taken from the table without a DNA check. TRBV21-1 is noted as a pseudogene. The CDR3 totals 16 residues. The chain's CDR3 is CASSPRRAQHYNEQFF. The CDR3 DNA sequence: TGTGCCAGCAGCCCCCGAAGAGCACAGCACTACAATGAGCAGTTCTTC.

The CDR3 is CASSRGRGADRQETQYF. The CDR3 region has the DNA TGTGCCAGCAGCCGAGGGAGGGGAGCGGACCGCCAGGAGACCCAGTACTTC. This sequence joins TRBV7-9 and TRBJ2-5; TRBD2 aligns across 7 bases. Per germline, CDR1 SEHNR and CDR2 FQNEAQ (reference sequence). With V trimmed by 5 bases and J by 5 bases, 17 bases remained unmatched. There are 17 residues in the CDR3.

A word on this clone: This could be a read error, since a much larger clone is one nucleotide away. Within the sample, other DNA sequences also encode this same CDR3. V is TRBV4-2 and J is TRBJ2-3; 9 positions match TRBD2. CDR3 length: 16 residues. V lost 0 bases and J lost 1; bases outside the gene matches: 2. Germline values: CDR1 LGHNA, CDR2 YNFKEQ. The CDR3 region has the DNA TGTGCCAGCAGCCAAGATTTAGCGGGAGGCACAGATACGCAGTATTTT. Translated: CASSQDLAGGTDTQYF.